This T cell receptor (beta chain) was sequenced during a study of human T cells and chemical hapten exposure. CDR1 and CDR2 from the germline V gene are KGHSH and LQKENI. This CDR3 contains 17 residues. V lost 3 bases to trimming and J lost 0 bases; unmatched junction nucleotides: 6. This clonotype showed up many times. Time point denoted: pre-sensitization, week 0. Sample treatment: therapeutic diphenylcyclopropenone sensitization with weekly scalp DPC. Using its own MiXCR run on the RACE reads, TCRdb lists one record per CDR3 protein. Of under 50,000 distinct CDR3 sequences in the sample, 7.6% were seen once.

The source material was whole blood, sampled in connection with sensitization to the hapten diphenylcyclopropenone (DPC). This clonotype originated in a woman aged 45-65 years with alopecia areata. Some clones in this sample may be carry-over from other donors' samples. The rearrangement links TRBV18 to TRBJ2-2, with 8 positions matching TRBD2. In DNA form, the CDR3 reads TGTGCCAGCTCACCGATGATTAGCGGGACGAACACCGGGGAGCTGTTTTTT. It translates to CASSPMISGTNTGELFF.